The T cell receptor beta chain described here comes from a study of glioma-infiltrating T cells. Notes on the study in general: Gliomas, especially low-grade, showed above-expected tissue-blood divergence; non-neoplastic patients showed below. Only very few CDR3 sequences appeared in both tissue and blood.

This clonotype appeared many times. Its target is not known. Using RNA template, CDR3s of TCR alpha and beta were amplified with iRepertoire arm-PCR. TCRdb redid the calling of the multiplex PCR reads with MiXCR, one entry per CDR3 protein. The repertoire holds some 40,000 distinct CDR3 sequences, with about 22% as singletons. Germline V gene sequence: CDR1 SGHTA, CDR2 FQGNSA. The junction had 7 bases not matched to a gene; V was cut back by 7 bases and J by 5 bases. The length of the CDR3 is 13 residues. Sequenced sample: glioma tissue, nonneoplastic brain tissue, or PBMCs (not recorded which). This chain uses TRBV7-2 with TRBJ1-1; 7 bases are a match to TRBD1. The clonotype was recovered from a human donor with low-grade glioma or glioblastoma, undergoing nonglioma brain surgery, or in good health (not recorded which). As DNA, the CDR3 is TGTGCCAGCATCCCAGGGGGTTCGACTGAAGCTTTCTTT. Translated: CASIPGGSTEAFF. The complete variable domain, with remaining parts taken from reference TRBV7-2 and TRBJ1-1, reads GAGVSQSPSNKVTEKGKDVELRCDPISGHTALYWYRQSLGQGLEFLIYFQGNSAPDKSGLPSDRFSAERTGGSVSTLTIQRTQQEDSAVYLCASIPGGSTEAFFGQGTRLTVV.